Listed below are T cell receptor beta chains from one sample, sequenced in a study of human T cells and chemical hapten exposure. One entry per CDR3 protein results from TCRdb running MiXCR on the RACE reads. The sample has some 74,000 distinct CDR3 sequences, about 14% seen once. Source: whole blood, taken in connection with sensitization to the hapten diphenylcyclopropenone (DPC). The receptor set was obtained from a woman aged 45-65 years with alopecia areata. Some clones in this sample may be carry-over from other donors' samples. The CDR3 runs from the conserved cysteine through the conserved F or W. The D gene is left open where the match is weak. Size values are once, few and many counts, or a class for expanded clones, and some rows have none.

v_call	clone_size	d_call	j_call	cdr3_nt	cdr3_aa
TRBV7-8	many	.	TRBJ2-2	TGTGCCAGCACACCAACCGGGGAGCTGTTTTTT	CASTPTGELFF
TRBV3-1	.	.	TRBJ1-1	TGTGCCAGCAGCCAAGTTTCAGGGAACACTGAAGCTTTCTTT	CASSQVSGNTEAFF
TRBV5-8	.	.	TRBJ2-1	TGTGCCAGCAGCTTGAGGGACCCCTCCTACAATGAGCAGTTCTTC	CASSLRDPSYNEQFF
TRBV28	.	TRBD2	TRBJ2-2	TGTGCCAGCAGTCCACCGCGGGGGGTAGCGTGGGTATCCGGGACTGGGGAGCTGTTTTTT	CASSPPRGVAWVSGTGELFF
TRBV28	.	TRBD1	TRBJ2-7	TGTGCCAGCAGTTATGGGACAGGTACCTACGAGCAGTACTTC	CASSYGTGTYEQYF
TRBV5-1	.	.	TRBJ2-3	TGCGCCAGCACCAGCACTTCAGTGGATACGCAGTATTTT	CASTSTSVDTQYF
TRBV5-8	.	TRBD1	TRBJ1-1	TGTGCCAGCAGCCCCGGACAGGGGAGAATGATCACTGAAGCTTTCTTT	CASSPGQGRMITEAFF
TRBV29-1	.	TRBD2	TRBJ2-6	TGCAGCGTCGGACTAGCGGATAACTCTGGGGCCAACGTCCTGACTTTC	CSVGLADNSGANVLTF
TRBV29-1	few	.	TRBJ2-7	TGCAGCGAGGATTTCTTCTCCTACGAGCAGTACTTC	CSEDFFSYEQYF
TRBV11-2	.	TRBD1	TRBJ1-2	TGTGCCAGCAGAATAGACGCCGGGACAGGGTCCGATGGCTACACCTTC	CASRIDAGTGSDGYTF
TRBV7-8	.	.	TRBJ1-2	TGTGCCAGCAGCTTAAATTCACTCTATGGCTACACCTTC	CASSLNSLYGYTF
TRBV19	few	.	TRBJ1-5	TGTGCCAGTAGTATAGGAGAGGGGTCGGGGAATCAGCCCCAGCATTTT	CASSIGEGSGNQPQHF
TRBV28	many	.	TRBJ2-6	TGTGCCAGCAGGTACAGCTCTGGGGCCAACGTCCTGACTTTC	CASRYSSGANVLTF
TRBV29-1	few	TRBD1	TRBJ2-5	TGCAGCGTGGACAGGACGGCCGAGACCCAGTACTTC	CSVDRTAETQYF
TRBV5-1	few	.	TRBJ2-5	TGCGCCAGCAGCTTGTGGGTCGGGGTGATCCAAGAGACCCAGTACTTC	CASSLWVGVIQETQYF
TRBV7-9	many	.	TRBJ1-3	TGTGCCAGCAGCTTAGTTCCAGGGCGAAACACCATATATTTT	CASSLVPGRNTIYF
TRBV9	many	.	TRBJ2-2	TGTGCCAGCAGCGCAAAAGCAGGGGAGCTGTTTTTT	CASSAKAGELFF
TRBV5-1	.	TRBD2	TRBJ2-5	TGCGCCAGCAGCTTTAGCGGGAGCCGGGAGACCCAGTACTTC	CASSFSGSRETQYF
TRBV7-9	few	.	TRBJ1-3	TGTGCCAGCAGCTTCGGCGGATCCTCTGGAAACACCATATATTTT	CASSFGGSSGNTIYF
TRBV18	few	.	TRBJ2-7	TGTGCCAGCTCACCAGATACCCCCGAGCAGTACTTC	CASSPDTPEQYF
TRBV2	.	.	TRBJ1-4	TGTGCCAGCATCCCCACTGAGGGCACCGGAAAACTGTTTTTT	CASIPTEGTGKLFF
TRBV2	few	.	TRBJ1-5	TGTGCCAGCAGGAGCAATGGTTATAGCAATCAGCCCCAGCATTTT	CASRSNGYSNQPQHF